A selection of T cell receptor beta chains follows, all from one sample in a study of T-cell memory formation after mild COVID-19. TCRdb re-derived calls from the 5' RACE reads in MiXCR, one entry per CDR3 protein. The sample lists 550,000 to 700,000 distinct CDR3 sequences; 15% to 20% were seen once. Sequenced: PBMCs or a T cell subset sorted from them (not recorded which). These receptors all stem from an adult woman who had mild COVID-19 (a few samples of this study predate the infection). Cell type and time point are not known. Each CDR3 is given without its conserved first and last residue. The size field is filled for only some rows; it gives once, few, many or a size class.

J gene	clone size	V gene	CDR3 protein
TRBJ2-2	-	TRBV7-2	ASSLGPSRWRGATGELF
TRBJ2-7	-	TRBV10-3	AIGQGTGLFYEQY
TRBJ2-3	few	TRBV5-1	ASSISSGNTDTQY
TRBJ2-1	few	TRBV4-1	ASSQTLAGGRHNEQF
TRBJ2-4	few	TRBV3-2	ASSPGISGRAKNIQY
TRBJ2-1	few	TRBV12-3/TRBV12-4	ASSSYGYGSYNEQF
TRBJ2-1	-	TRBV27	ASTSGPYSEQF
TRBJ2-7	few	TRBV20-1	SAWGRGYTYEQY
TRBJ1-2	few	TRBV24-1	ATSEAANYGYT
TRBJ1-5	many	TRBV12-3/TRBV12-4	ASSVRGNGNQPQH
TRBJ2-1	-	TRBV12-3/TRBV12-4	ASTLPGGAYNEQF
TRBJ2-7	-	TRBV27	ATRRPGLAGGRSSYEQY
TRBJ2-3	many	TRBV29-1	SVVIDTQY
TRBJ2-1	-	TRBV20-1	SATGGLGILF
TRBJ2-5	-	TRBV4-1	ASSQVRGRETQY
TRBJ2-7	-	TRBV6-5	ASSQAGAGEQY
TRBJ2-7	-	TRBV11-3	ASSPQVASRAEQY
TRBJ2-5	many	TRBV4-1	ASRGVGETQY
TRBJ2-3	-	TRBV7-2	ASSLGASRLSGSLADTQY
TRBJ2-1	-	TRBV20-1	SAYSTGVGEQF